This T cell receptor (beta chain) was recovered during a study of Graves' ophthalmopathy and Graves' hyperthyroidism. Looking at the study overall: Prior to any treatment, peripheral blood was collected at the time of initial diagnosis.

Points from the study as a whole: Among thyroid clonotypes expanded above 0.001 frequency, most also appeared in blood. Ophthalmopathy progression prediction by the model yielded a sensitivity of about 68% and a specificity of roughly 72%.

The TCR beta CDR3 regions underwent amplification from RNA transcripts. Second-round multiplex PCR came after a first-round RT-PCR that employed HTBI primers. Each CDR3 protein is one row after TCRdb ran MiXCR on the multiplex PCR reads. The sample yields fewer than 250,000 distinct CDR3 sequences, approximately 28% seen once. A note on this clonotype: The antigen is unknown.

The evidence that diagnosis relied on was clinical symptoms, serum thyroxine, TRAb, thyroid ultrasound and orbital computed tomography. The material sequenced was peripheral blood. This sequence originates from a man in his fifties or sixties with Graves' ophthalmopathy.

The CDR3 coding sequence is TGTGCCACCAGAGGGTGGGGGGACACTGAAGCTTTCTTT. This gives the protein CATRGWGDTEAFF. This chain uses TRBV24-1 with TRBJ1-1, with TRBD1 as a possible D gene (5 bases). Looked up from germline, CDR1 is KGHDR and CDR2 is SFDVKD. V lost 7 bases to trimming and J lost 3 bases, with 11 bases between them. This CDR3 has 13 residues.